This TCR beta chain was recorded in a study of OX40 agonist ivuxolimab in advanced cancers. Whole-study findings and limits: In CD8+ T cells, expanded clones were on average more numerous than in CD4+.

The germline CDR1 and CDR2 sequences are GTSNPN and SVGIG (reference sequence). This CDR3 has 12 amino acids. Trimming cost V 5 bases and J 2 bases, with 9 bases left between them. The table came from immunoSEQ multiplex PCR; TCRdb's copy has only in-frame clones and leaves some out. The sample lists tens of thousands of clones; around 84% were seen once. About this clone itself: As yet, its antigen is unknown.

The gene calls are TRBV30 and TRBJ1-2; a possible D gene is TRBD1 (6 bases). The starting material was CD4+ or CD8+ T cells sorted from blood, obtained in a trial of the OX40 agonist ivuxolimab. The source of this sequence is an adult with an advanced solid tumor such as melanoma, head and neck, liver or kidney cancer. The chain's CDR3 is CAWVTGNYGYTF. DNA of the CDR3: TGTGCCTGGGTCACAGGGAACTATGGCTACACCTTC.